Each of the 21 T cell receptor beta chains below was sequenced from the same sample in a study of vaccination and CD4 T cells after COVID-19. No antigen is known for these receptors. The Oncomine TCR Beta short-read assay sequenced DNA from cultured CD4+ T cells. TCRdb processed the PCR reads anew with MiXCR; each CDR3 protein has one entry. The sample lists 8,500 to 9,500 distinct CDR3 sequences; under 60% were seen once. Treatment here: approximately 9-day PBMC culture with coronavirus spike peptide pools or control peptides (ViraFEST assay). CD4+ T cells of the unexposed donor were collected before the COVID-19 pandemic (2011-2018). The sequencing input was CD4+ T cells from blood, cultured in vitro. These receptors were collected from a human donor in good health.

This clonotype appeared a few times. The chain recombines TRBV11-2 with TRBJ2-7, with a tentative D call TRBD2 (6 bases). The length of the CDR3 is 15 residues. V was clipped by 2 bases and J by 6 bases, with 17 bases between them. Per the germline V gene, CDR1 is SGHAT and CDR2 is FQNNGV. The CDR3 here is CASSLRRDRLGEQYF. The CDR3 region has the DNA TGTGCCAGCAGCTTAAGGAGGGATCGACTCGGCGAGCAGTACTTC.

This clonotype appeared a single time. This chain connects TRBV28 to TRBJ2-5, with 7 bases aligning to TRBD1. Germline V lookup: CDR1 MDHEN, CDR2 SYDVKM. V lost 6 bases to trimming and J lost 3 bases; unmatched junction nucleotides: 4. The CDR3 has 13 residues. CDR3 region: CASSVGTEETQYF. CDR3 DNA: TGTGCCAGCAGCGTGGGGACAGAAGAGACCCAGTACTTC.

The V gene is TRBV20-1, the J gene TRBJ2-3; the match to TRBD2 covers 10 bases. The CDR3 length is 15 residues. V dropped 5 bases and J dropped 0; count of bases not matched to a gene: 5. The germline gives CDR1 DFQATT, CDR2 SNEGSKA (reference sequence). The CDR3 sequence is CSASTSGSSTDTQYF. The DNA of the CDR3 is TGCAGTGCTTCGACTAGCGGGTCTAGCACAGATACGCAGTATTTT.

CDR3 sequence reads: CASSYPTGGTNTGELFF. Written as DNA, the CDR3 is TGTGCCAGCAGTTATCCCACAGGGGGGACAAACACCGGGGAGCTGTTTTTT. The V gene is TRBV6-5, the J gene TRBJ2-2, with 8 bases lining up with TRBD1. The CDR3 runs 17 residues. The germline CDR1 and CDR2 sequences are MNHEY and SVGAGI. The ends lost 3 bases at V and 2 bases at J; junction bases unmatched: 8.

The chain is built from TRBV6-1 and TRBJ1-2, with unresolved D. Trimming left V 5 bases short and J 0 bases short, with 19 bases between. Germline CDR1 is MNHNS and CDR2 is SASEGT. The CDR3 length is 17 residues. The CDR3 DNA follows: TGTGCCAGCAGTACCCTGACCCGTCACAAAGCTAACTATGGCTACACCTTC. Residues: CASSTLTRHKANYGYTF.

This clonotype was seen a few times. CDR3 sequence (DNA): TGTGCCAGCAGGCCGGAAGGGGGGTTGGGCTACACCTTC. This codes for CASRPEGGLGYTF. The V gene is TRBV6-1, the J gene TRBJ1-2; the D gene is possibly TRBD1 (6 bases). V was trimmed by 6 bases and J by 8 bases, leaving 16 bases between them. The CDR3 runs 13 residues. Germline V gene sequence: CDR1 MNHNS, CDR2 SASEGT.

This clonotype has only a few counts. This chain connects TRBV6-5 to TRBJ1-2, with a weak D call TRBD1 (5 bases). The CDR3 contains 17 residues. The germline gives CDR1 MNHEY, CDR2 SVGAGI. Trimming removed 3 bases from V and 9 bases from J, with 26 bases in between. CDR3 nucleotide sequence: TGTGCCAGCAGTTATTCGACTTACGGGCTCCGTGGGGGGTGCTACACCTTC. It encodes CASSYSTYGLRGGCYTF.

CDR3 DNA: TGTGCCAGCAGCTCCTGGGCGGGACAGGGCACTGCTGGCTACACCTTC. Its translation is CASSSWAGQGTAGYTF. The chain has TRBV7-2 and TRBJ1-2; 9 nucleotides line up with TRBD1. CDR1 is SGHTA, CDR2 FQGNSA, per germline. The junction had 13 bases not matched to a gene; V was cut back by 4 bases and J by 7 bases. The CDR3 extends over 16 amino acids.

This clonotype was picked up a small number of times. The CDR3 region is CSARGGNSNQPQHF. CDR3 coding DNA: TGCAGTGCTAGAGGCGGGAATAGCAATCAGCCCCAGCATTTT. The gene calls are TRBV20-1 and TRBJ1-5; D not resolved. The V gene's germline CDR1 is DFQATT and CDR2 SNEGSKA (reference sequence). V lost 1 base and J 0 bases, leaving 7 bases between the germline ends. The length of the CDR3 is 14 residues.

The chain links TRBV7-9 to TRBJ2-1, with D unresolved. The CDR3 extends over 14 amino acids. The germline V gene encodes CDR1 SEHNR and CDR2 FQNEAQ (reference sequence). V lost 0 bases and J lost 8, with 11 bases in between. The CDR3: CASSLAPSKHEQFF. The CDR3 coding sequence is TGTGCCAGCAGCTTAGCACCTAGTAAGCATGAGCAGTTCTTC.

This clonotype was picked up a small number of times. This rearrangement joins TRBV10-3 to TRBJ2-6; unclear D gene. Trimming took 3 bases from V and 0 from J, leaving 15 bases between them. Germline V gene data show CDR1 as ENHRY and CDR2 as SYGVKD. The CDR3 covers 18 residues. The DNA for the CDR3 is TGTGCCATCAGTGAATCCCGCGTGGGTCGCTCTGGGGCCAACGTCCTGACTTTC. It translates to CAISESRVGRSGANVLTF.

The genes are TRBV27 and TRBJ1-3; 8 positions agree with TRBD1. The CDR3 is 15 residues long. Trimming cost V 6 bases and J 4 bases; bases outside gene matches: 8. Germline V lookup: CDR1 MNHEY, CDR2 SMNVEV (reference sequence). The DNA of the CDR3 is TGTGCCAGCAGACCGAGACAGGGGTCAGGAAACACCATATATTTT. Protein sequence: CASRPRQGSGNTIYF.

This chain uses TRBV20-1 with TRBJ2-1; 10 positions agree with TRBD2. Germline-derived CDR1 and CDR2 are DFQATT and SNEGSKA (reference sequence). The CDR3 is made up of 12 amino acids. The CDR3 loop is CSVQAGGPVPFF. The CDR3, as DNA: TGCTCCGTTCAAGCGGGAGGGCCTGTCCCGTTCTTC.

Written as DNA, the CDR3 is TGCAGTGCTAGAGAGGCAGGCCCGAACACTGAAGCTTTCTTT. This translates into CSAREAGPNTEAFF. The chain uses TRBV20-1 and TRBJ1-1; D not resolved. The CDR3 extends over 14 amino acids. V was cut by 0 bases and J by 1 base, with 9 bases left in between. Per germline, CDR1 DFQATT and CDR2 SNEGSKA (reference sequence).

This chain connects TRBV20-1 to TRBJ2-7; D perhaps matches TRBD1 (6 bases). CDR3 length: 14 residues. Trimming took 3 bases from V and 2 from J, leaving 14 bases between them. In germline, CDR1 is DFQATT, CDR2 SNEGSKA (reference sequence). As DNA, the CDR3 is TGCAGTGCTAGCGTGGCAGGGACAACCTACGAGCAGTACTTC. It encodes CSASVAGTTYEQYF.

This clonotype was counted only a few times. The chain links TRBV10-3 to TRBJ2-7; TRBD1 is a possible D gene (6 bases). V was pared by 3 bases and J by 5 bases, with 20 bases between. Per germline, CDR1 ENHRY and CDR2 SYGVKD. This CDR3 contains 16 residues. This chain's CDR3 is CAISDPGGGTPHEQYF. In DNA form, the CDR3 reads TGTGCCATCAGTGACCCGGGTGGGGGCACGCCCCACGAGCAGTACTTC.

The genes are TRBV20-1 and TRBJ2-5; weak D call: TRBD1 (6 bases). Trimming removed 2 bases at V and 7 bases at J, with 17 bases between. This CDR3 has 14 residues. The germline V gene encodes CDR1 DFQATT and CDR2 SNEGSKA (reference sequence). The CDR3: CSARSYTGKGTQYF. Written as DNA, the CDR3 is TGCAGTGCTAGAAGTTATACAGGGAAGGGGACCCAGTACTTC.

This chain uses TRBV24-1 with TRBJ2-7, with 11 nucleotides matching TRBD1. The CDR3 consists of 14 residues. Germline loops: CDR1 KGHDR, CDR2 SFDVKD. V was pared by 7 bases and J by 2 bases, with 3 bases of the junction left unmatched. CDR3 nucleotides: TGTGCCACCAGCCGGACAGGGGGCCCCTACGAGCAGTACTTC. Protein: CATSRTGGPYEQYF.

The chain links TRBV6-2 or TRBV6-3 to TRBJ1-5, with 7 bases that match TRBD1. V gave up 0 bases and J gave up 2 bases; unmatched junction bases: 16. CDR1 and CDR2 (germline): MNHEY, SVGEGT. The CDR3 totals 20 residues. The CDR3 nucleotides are TGTGCCAGCAGTTACTCGAGTACCAGGGGGGCTTATAGCGGCAATCAGCCCCAGCATTTT. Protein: CASSYSSTRGAYSGNQPQHF.

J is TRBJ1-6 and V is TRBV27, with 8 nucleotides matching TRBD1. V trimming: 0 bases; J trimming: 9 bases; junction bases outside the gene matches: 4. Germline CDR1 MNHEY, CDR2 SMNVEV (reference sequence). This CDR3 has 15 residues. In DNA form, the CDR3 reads TGTGCCAGCAGTTTATCTCAGGGGGCGCGTTCACCCCTCCACTTT. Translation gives CASSLSQGARSPLHF.

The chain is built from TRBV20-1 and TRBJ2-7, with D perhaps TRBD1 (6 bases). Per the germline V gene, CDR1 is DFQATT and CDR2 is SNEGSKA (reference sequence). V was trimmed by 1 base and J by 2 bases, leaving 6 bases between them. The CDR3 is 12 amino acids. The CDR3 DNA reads TGCAGTGCTAGAGGGGACACCTACGAGCAGTACTTC. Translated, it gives CSARGDTYEQYF.